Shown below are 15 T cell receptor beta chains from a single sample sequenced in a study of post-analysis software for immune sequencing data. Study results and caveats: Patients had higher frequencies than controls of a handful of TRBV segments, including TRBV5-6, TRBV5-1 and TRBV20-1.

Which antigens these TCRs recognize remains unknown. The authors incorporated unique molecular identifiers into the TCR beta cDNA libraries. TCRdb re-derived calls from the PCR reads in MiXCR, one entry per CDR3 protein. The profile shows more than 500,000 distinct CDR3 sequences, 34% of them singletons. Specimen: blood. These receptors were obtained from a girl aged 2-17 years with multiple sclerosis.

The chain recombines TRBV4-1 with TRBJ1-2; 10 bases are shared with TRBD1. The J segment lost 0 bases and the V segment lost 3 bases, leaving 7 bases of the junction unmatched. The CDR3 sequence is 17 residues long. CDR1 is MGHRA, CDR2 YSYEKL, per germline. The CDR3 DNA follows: TGCGCCAGCAGCCACCCCGGACAGGGGGTTACTAACTATGGCTACACCTTC. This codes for CASSHPGQGVTNYGYTF.

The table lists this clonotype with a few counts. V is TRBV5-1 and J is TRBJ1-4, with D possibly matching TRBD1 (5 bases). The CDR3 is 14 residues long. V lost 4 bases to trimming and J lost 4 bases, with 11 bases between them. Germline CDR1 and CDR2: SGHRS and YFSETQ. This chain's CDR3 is CASSIGGGNEKLFF. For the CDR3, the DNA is TGCGCCAGCAGCATCGGTGGGGGTAATGAAAAACTGTTTTTT.

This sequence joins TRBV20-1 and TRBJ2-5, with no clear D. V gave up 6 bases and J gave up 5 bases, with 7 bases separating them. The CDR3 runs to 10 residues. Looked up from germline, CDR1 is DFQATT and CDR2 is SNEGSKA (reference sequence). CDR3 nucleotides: TGCAGTGCCCCTACTGAGACCCAGTACTTC. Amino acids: CSAPTETQYF.

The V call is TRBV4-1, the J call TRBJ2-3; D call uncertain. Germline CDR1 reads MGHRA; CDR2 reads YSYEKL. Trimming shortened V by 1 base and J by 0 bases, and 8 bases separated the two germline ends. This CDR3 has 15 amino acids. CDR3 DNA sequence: TGCGCCAGCAGCCAAGCTGGAACTAGCACAGATACGCAGTATTTT. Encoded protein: CASSQAGTSTDTQYF.

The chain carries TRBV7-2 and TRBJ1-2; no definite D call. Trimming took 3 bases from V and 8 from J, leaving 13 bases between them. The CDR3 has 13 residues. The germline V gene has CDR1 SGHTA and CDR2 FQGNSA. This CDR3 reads CASSFTDGWGYTF. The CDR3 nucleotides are TGTGCCAGCAGCTTCACAGACGGATGGGGCTACACCTTC.

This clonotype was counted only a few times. CDR3 sequence: CSVLRALSTDTQYF. The CDR3 nucleotides read TGCAGCGTTCTCAGAGCCCTTAGCACAGATACGCAGTATTTT. The gene calls are TRBV29-1 and TRBJ2-3; D is undetermined. V lost 5 bases, J lost 0 bases, and 12 bases lay in between. The CDR3 covers 14 residues. CDR1 is SQVTM, CDR2 ANQGSEA, per germline.

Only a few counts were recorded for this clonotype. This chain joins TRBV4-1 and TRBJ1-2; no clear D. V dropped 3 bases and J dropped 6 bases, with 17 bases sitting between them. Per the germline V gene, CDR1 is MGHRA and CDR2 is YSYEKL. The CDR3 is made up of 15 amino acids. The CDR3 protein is CASSQMDGSRDGYTF. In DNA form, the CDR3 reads TGCGCCAGCAGCCAGATGGACGGATCGCGGGATGGCTACACCTTC.

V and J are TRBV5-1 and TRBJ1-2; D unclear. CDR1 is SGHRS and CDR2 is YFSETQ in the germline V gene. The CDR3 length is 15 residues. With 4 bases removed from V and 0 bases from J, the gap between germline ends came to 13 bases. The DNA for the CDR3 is TGCGCCAGCAGCCCAGACGGGAGCTCTAACTATGGCTACACCTTC. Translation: CASSPDGSSNYGYTF.

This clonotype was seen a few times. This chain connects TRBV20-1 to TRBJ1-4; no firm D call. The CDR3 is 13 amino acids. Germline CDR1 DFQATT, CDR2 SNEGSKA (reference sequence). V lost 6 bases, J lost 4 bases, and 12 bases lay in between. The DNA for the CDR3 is TGCAGTGCCCCTGGCGGAGTTAATGAAAAACTGTTTTTT. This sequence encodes CSAPGGVNEKLFF.

CDR3 sequence reads: CASSPRMVGTGDEQFF. In nucleotides, the CDR3 is TGTGCCAGCAGCCCAAGAATGGTAGGGACTGGCGATGAGCAGTTCTTC. The chain carries TRBV6-4 and TRBJ2-1; the D gene is possibly TRBD2 (6 bases). The CDR3 has 16 amino acids. From germline, CDR1 is MRHNA and CDR2 SNTAGT. V dropped 6 bases and J dropped 8 bases, with 23 bases sitting between them.

The CDR3 protein is CATSRVGEETQYF. Written as DNA, the CDR3 is TGTGCCACCAGCAGAGTAGGGGAGGAGACCCAGTACTTC. V usage is TRBV15 and J usage is TRBJ2-5; D possibly uses TRBD1 or TRBD2 (5 bases each). This CDR3 is 13 amino acids long. Germline assignment: CDR1 LNHNV and CDR2 YYDKDF (reference sequence). Trimming left V 1 base short and J 5 bases short, with 8 bases between.

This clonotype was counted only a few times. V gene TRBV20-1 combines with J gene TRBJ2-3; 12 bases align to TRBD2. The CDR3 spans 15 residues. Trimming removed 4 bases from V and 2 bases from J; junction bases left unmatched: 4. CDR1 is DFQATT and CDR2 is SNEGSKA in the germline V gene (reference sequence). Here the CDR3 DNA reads TGCAGTGCTACTAGCGGGGGGGCTTACACAGATACGCAGTATTTT. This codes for CSATSGGAYTDTQYF.

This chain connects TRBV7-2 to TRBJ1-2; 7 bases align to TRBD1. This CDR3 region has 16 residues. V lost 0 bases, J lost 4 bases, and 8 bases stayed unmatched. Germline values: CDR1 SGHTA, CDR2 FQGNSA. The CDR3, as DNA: TGTGCCAGCAGCTTAGCCGGGGCAGGGGGAGGCTATGGCTACACCTTC. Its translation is CASSLAGAGGGYGYTF.

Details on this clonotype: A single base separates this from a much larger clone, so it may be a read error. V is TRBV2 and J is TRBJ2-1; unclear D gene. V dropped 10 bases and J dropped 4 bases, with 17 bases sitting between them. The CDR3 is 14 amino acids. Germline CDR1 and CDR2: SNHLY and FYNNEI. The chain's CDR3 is CANTSLDSYNEQFF. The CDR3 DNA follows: TGTGCCAACACCAGTCTAGACTCTTACAATGAGCAGTTCTTC.

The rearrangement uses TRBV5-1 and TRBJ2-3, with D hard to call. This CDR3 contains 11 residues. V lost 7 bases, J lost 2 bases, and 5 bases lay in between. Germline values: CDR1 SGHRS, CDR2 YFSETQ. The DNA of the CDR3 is TGCGCCAGCCAAAACACAGATACGCAGTATTTT. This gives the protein CASQNTDTQYF.